The next 2 T cell receptor beta chains were all read from a single sample in a study of shared clonotypes between healthy human individuals. The method was immunoSEQ multiplex PCR; TCRdb's version includes in-frame clones alone and lacks a portion of them. This sample has around 700,000 clones, with 55% to 75% found just once. Material for sequencing was memory CD4+ T cells sorted from blood. Subset of the sample: CD45RA-negative fraction. The origin of the receptors is a woman aged 30 to 39 in good health.

V is TRBV10-2 and J is TRBJ2-4, with TRBD2 matching over 8 bases. CDR1 and CDR2 from the germline V gene are WSHSY and SAAADI. V was pared by 2 bases and J by 9 bases, with 9 bases of the junction left unmatched. This CDR3 is 15 amino acids long. In nucleotides, the CDR3 is TGCGCCAGCAGTGAGGTAGGGGACGGGAGGGCCATTCAGTACTTC. The encoded protein is CASSEVGDGRAIQYF.

V is TRBV28 and J is TRBJ2-6; D uncertain. Between the trimmed V and J ends, which lost 3 bases and 2 bases, there was a span of 8 bases. The length of the CDR3 is 15 residues. CDR1 MDHEN and CDR2 SYDVKM come from the germline V gene. The CDR3 reads CASSFEATGANVLTF. The DNA for the CDR3 is TGTGCCAGCAGTTTTGAAGCTACTGGGGCCAACGTCCTGACTTTC.